Below are 13 T cell receptor beta chains sequenced from a single sample in a study of CD8 T cells in ankylosing spondylitis (dated by TCRdb to 2017 to 2019). Preparation of the library involved 5' RACE. The reads were generated on an Illumina HiSeq 2500. TCRdb ran its own pipeline on the public reads, namely fastp trimming at Q25 and MiXCR clone calling, and kept in-frame beta chains. Identical CDR3 proteins give one entry, which carries the most common genes and DNA. The sample table lists 100,000 to 150,000 distinct CDR3 sequences, 15% to 20% of them with a count of one. The ten largest clones add up to about 33% of the sample. Antigen specificity for these receptors is unknown. The paper as a whole reports these results and caveats: Blood from ankylosing spondylitis patients appeared to be characterized by a TCR beta motif made up of about 8 highly homologous amino acid variants.

Sample: blood, either unsorted or a sorted T cell fraction (not recorded which). The origin of the receptors is a male donor with ankylosing spondylitis.

This chain links TRBV20-1 with TRBJ2-1; TRBD2 matches 10 bases. This CDR3 is 14 amino acids long. Germline V CDR1 and CDR2: DFQATT, SNEGSKA (reference sequence). V was pared by 4 bases and J by 3 bases, with 3 bases of the junction left unmatched. The CDR3 spells CSAIAGGNYNEQFF. CDR3 coding DNA: TGCAGTGCTATAGCGGGAGGAAACTACAATGAGCAGTTCTTC.

This clonotype has more than one count but fewer than ten. The J gene is TRBJ1-1, the V gene TRBV12-3 or TRBV12-4; the D is unclear. V lost 5 bases and J lost 1, with 14 bases in between. CDR3 size: 15 residues. The DNA for the CDR3 is TGTGCCAGCAGTGGATCCCTAGCTCAGAACACTGAAGCTTTCTTT. Its translation: CASSGSLAQNTEAFF.

This clonotype was observed a handful of times. The genes are TRBV11-3 and TRBJ2-1; TRBD2 matches 14 bases. Germline CDR1 reads SGHNT; CDR2 reads YENEEA. V shed 0 bases, J shed 8 bases, and the junction held 3 bases outside the gene matches. This CDR3 is built from 16 residues. The CDR3 reads CASSLEGTSGSYEQFF. CDR3 DNA: TGTGCCAGCAGCTTAGAAGGGACTAGCGGGAGCTATGAGCAGTTCTTC.

The V call is TRBV5-8, the J call TRBJ2-1; 9 bases map to TRBD2. This CDR3 spans 16 amino acids. Germline CDR1 reads SGHTS; CDR2 reads YDEGEE. V lost 2 bases, J lost 10 bases, and 13 bases stayed unmatched. In nucleotides, the CDR3 is TGTGCCAGCAGCTTCCCCCTAGCGGGAACCCCCGGGGAGCAGTTCTTC. It translates to CASSFPLAGTPGEQFF.

This clonotype was observed a single time. The chain combines TRBV7-6 with TRBJ2-1; 9 positions agree with TRBD2. From germline, CDR1 is SGHVS and CDR2 FNYEAQ. The ends lost 1 base at V and 7 bases at J; junction bases unmatched: 8. There are 16 residues in the CDR3. The CDR3 loop is CASSLEGGRARNEQFF. The CDR3 coding sequence is TGTGCCAGCAGCTTAGAGGGCGGGAGGGCCAGGAATGAGCAGTTCTTC. Complete variable domain (other parts from reference TRBV7-6 and TRBJ2-1): GAGVSQSPRYKVTKRGQDVALRCDPISGHVSLYWYRQALGQGPEFLTYFNYEAQQDKSGLPNDRFSAERPEGSISTLTIQRTEQRDSAMYRCASSLEGGRARNEQFFGPGTRLTVL.

This clonotype was detected a few times. The chain carries TRBV27 and TRBJ2-1; the D gene is possibly TRBD1 (7 bases). V lost 6 bases and J lost 13, with 22 bases in between. The CDR3 is 14 amino acids. Germline values: CDR1 MNHEY, CDR2 SMNVEV (reference sequence). The CDR3 DNA is TGTGCCAGCAGGGACTTTCGGGGGACAGCAATTCAGTTCTTC. Protein: CASRDFRGTAIQFF.

This clonotype was detected only a few times. The chain is built from TRBV12-3 or TRBV12-4 and TRBJ1-2; D uncertain. CDR3 length: 12 residues. The V end lost 6 bases, the J end lost 6 bases, and 11 bases lay between the germline ends. The CDR3 reads CASSEEDHGYTF. CDR3 nucleotides: TGTGCCAGCAGCGAAGAGGACCATGGCTACACCTTC.

This rearrangement joins TRBV10-3 to TRBJ1-6, with a weak D call TRBD1 (6 bases). The CDR3 has 17 amino acids. Looked up from germline, CDR1 is ENHRY and CDR2 is SYGVKD. V lost 0 bases to trimming and J lost 9 bases, with 18 bases between them. CDR3 in amino acids: CAISESRVGTSSSPLHF. In DNA, the CDR3 is TGTGCCATCAGTGAGTCGAGGGTTGGGACATCCTCTTCACCCCTCCACTTT.

The chain employs TRBV29-1 and TRBJ2-5; TRBD2 agrees at 12 bases. There are 16 residues in the CDR3. V dropped 6 bases and J dropped 3; count of bases not matched to a gene: 11. The germline V gene encodes CDR1 SQVTM and CDR2 ANQGSEA. CDR3 nucleotides: TGCAGCGTAAGACTAGCGGGAGTGCTTAGGGAAGAGACCCAGTACTTC. This sequence encodes CSVRLAGVLREETQYF.

This chain uses TRBV11-2 with TRBJ2-2; 7 bases are shared with TRBD2. The J segment lost 3 bases and the V segment lost 1 base, leaving 8 bases of the junction unmatched. The CDR3 extends over 17 amino acids. Germline lookup yields CDR1 SGHAT and CDR2 FQNNGV. The CDR3 region is CASSLVGGSGDTGELFF. The CDR3 region has the DNA TGTGCCAGCAGCTTAGTTGGTGGGAGCGGGGACACCGGGGAGCTGTTTTTT.

This clonotype has just a few counts. The chain uses TRBV6-1 and TRBJ1-2, with a weak D call TRBD1 (5 bases). V shed 2 bases and J shed 6 bases, with 10 bases lying between them. There are 13 residues in the CDR3. The germline V gene encodes CDR1 MNHNS and CDR2 SASEGT. The CDR3 DNA is TGTGCCAGCAGTGAACGGGCAGGGCATGGCTACACCTTC. This gives the protein CASSERAGHGYTF.

This sequence joins TRBV7-9 and TRBJ1-2, with a tentative D call TRBD1 (5 bases). The V end lost 3 bases, the J end lost 4 bases, and 12 bases lay between the germline ends. In germline, CDR1 is SEHNR, CDR2 FQNEAQ (reference sequence). The CDR3 is made up of 14 amino acids. The CDR3 DNA follows: TGTGCCAGCAGCTTGGCCGGGGCCCCCTATGGCTACACCTTC. It translates to CASSLAGAPYGYTF.

CDR3 nucleotides: TGTGCCAGCAGTTCCCAGGGGATTCCTTACGAGCAGTACTTC. It is translated as CASSSQGIPYEQYF. This chain connects TRBV28 to TRBJ2-7; D possibly corresponds to TRBD1 (6 bases). Germline V gene data show CDR1 as MDHEN and CDR2 as SYDVKM. Trimming took off 4 bases at V and 4 bases at J, with 14 bases between the two ends. CDR3 length: 14 residues.